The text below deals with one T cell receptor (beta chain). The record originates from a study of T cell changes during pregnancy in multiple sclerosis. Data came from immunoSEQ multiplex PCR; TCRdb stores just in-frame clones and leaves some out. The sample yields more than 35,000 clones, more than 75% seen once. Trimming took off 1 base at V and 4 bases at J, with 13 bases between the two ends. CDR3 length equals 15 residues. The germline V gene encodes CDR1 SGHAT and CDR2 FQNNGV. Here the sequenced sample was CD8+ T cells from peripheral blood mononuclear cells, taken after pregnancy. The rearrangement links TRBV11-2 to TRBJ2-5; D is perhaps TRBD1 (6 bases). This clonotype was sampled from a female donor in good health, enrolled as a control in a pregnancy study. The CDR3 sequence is CASSLGPGAGETQYF. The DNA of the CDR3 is TGTGCCAGCAGCTTAGGCCCAGGGGCGGGAGAGACCCAGTACTTC.